Following are 15 T cell receptor beta chains from one sample sequenced in a study of T cells in Graves' hyperthyroidism and ophthalmopathy (dated by TCRdb to about 2019). Receptor libraries were prepared by multiplex PCR. TCRdb names Illumina HiSeq 2000 as the instrument used. TCR beta CDR3 regions were amplified from RNA transcripts. The TCR CDR3 was subjected to a first round of RT-PCR using the HTBI primer set and the Qiagen OneStep RT-PCR kit. Using fastp at Q25 and MiXCR, TCRdb reprocessed the public reads and kept productive beta chains. When rows share a CDR3 protein, they turn into one entry using the most common DNA and genes. Counted in this sample were 250,000 to 300,000 distinct CDR3 sequences; 13% of them appeared once. The biggest ten clones account for approximately 8.6% of the sample. The specimen was blood. These receptors originate from a woman between 25 and 40 years old with Graves' hyperthyroidism that later progressed to Graves' ophthalmopathy.

This clonotype was seen at least ten times. The J gene is TRBJ1-6, the V gene TRBV18; D perhaps matches TRBD1 (5 bases). This CDR3 comprises 16 residues. With 6 bases removed from V and 9 bases from J, the gap between germline ends came to 21 bases. Looked up from germline, CDR1 is KGHSH and CDR2 is LQKENI. The CDR3 nucleotides read TGTGCCAGCTCCCTCGGGGGATACAGAACGGGTTCACCCCTCCACTTT. Protein product: CASSLGGYRTGSPLHF. Variable domain in full (rest from reference TRBV18 and TRBJ1-6): NAGVMQNPRHLVRRRGQEARLRCSPMKGHSHVYWYRQLPEEGLKFMVYLQKENIIDESGMPKERFSAEFPKEGPSILRIQQVVRGDSAAYFCASSLGGYRTGSPLHFGNGTRLTVT.

This clonotype turned up a few times. This chain joins TRBV14 and TRBJ1-1; D is unclear. CDR1 and CDR2 from the germline V gene are SGHDN and FVKESK. The V end was cut by 1 base, the J end by 0 bases, with 9 bases between. The CDR3 extends over 15 amino acids. CDR3 sequence: CASSQVGQLNTEAFF. Here the CDR3 DNA reads TGTGCCAGCAGCCAAGTTGGTCAGCTGAACACTGAAGCTTTCTTT.

In this sample, this clonotype turned up many times. V gene TRBV6-6 combines with J gene TRBJ1-5; TRBD1 matches 7 bases. J lost 4 bases, V lost 2 bases, and 5 bases had no gene match. The CDR3 is 15 residues long. In germline, CDR1 is MNHNY, CDR2 SVGAGI (reference sequence). This chain's CDR3 is CASSYPQGGNQPQHF. In DNA, the CDR3 is TGTGCCAGCAGTTACCCCCAGGGGGGAAATCAGCCCCAGCATTTT.

The chain has TRBV19 and TRBJ2-2, with D perhaps matching TRBD1 (5 bases). V was trimmed by 10 bases and J by 6 bases, leaving 18 bases between them. Looked up from germline, CDR1 is LNHDA and CDR2 is SQIVND (reference sequence). The CDR3 has 14 residues. CDR3: CAISDSGVPGELFF. DNA of the CDR3: TGTGCCATATCAGACAGTGGGGTCCCCGGGGAGCTGTTTTTT. The full variable domain, its missing parts supplied by reference TRBV19 and TRBJ2-2, is DGGITQSPKYLFRKEGQNVTLSCEQNLNHDAMYWYRQDPGQGLRLIYYSQIVNDFQKGDIAEGYSVSREKKESFPLTVTSAQKNPTAFYLCAISDSGVPGELFFGEGSRLTVL.

This clonotype was counted ten times or more. The rearrangement joins TRBV27 to TRBJ2-1, with a weak D call TRBD2 (6 bases). This CDR3 is 14 amino acids long. V lost 5 bases, J lost 1 base, and 9 bases lay in between. Germline V gene lookup returns CDR1 MNHEY and CDR2 SMNVEV (reference sequence). CDR3 sequence (DNA): TGTGCCAGCAGTAATGCGGGATCCTACAATGAGCAGTTCTTC. Translating gives CASSNAGSYNEQFF.

In its sample, this clonotype was seen many times. This sequence joins TRBV11-2 and TRBJ2-3, with D perhaps matching TRBD1 (6 bases). This CDR3 is 17 amino acids long. Germline V gives CDR1 SGHAT, CDR2 FQNNGV. V shed 5 bases and J shed 0 bases, with 18 bases lying between them. CDR3 region: CASSEDRWRASTDTQYF. The CDR3 coding sequence is TGTGCCAGCAGCGAAGACAGGTGGCGTGCTAGCACAGATACGCAGTATTTT.

This clonotype was seen at least ten times. Since a much larger clone is just one base distant, this may be a read error. CDR3 in DNA: TGTGCCAGCAGCTTAGTAGCGGGAGGAGGTACAGGTACGCAGTATTTT. Protein product: CASSLVAGGGTGTQYF. This rearrangement joins TRBV7-2 to TRBJ2-3; 10 bases agree with TRBD2. The CDR3 runs 16 residues. CDR1 and CDR2 from the germline V gene are SGHTA and FQGNSA.

In its sample, this clonotype was seen a few times. This CDR3 is CASSQEKGAYGYTF. The CDR3 region has the DNA TGCGCCAGCAGCCAAGAGAAAGGGGCCTATGGCTACACCTTC. V and J are TRBV4-3 and TRBJ1-2; perhaps TRBD1 as D (5 bases). This CDR3 spans 14 amino acids. The V and J ends lost 0 bases and 4 bases respectively, with 9 bases between them. Per the germline V gene, CDR1 is LGHNA and CDR2 is YSLEER.

This clonotype was recorded many times. The chain has TRBV7-2 and TRBJ2-3; 12 bases map to TRBD1. V trimming: 4 bases; J trimming: 4 bases; junction bases outside the gene matches: 9. The CDR3 spans 17 residues. Germline lookup yields CDR1 SGHTA and CDR2 FQGNSA. The CDR3 reads CASSSPPGTGGADTQYF. Written as DNA, the CDR3 is TGTGCCAGCAGCTCCCCGCCCGGGACAGGGGGCGCAGATACGCAGTATTTT.

This clonotype was recorded at least ten times. The V gene is TRBV20-1, the J gene TRBJ2-3, with D perhaps being TRBD1 or TRBD2 (5 bases each). Germline lookup yields CDR1 DFQATT and CDR2 SNEGSKA (reference sequence). There are 17 residues in the CDR3. Trimming stripped 0 bases from V and 2 bases from J, with 18 bases between. The CDR3 nucleotides read TGCAGTGCTAGAGATCAAGGGGAGCGACTGTACACAGATACGCAGTATTTT. Protein sequence: CSARDQGERLYTDTQYF.

This clonotype showed up many times. This sequence joins TRBV7-2 and TRBJ2-3; D is unclear. The V end was cut by 7 bases, the J end by 3 bases, with 8 bases between. Germline-derived CDR1 and CDR2 are SGHTA and FQGNSA. The CDR3 consists of 12 residues. The CDR3: CASNPGTDTQYF. Written as DNA, the CDR3 is TGTGCCAGCAACCCCGGAACAGATACGCAGTATTTT.

This clonotype was observed at least ten times. J is TRBJ1-4 and V is TRBV10-3, with D maybe TRBD1 (5 bases). The germline V gene has CDR1 ENHRY and CDR2 SYGVKD. Trimming removed 0 bases at V and 6 bases at J, with 8 bases between. The CDR3 is 14 residues long. The CDR3 spells CAISESETDEKLFF. Here the CDR3 DNA reads TGTGCCATCAGTGAGTCCGAGACAGATGAAAAACTGTTTTTT.

A note on this clonotype: A much larger clone differs from this one at a single base, so this may be a read error. The conserved phenylalanine or tryptophan normally closing the CDR3 is absent here, so this likely arose from a read error. This rearrangement joins TRBV7-2 to TRBJ2-3; 12 positions match TRBD2. Losses at the gene ends were 5 bases for V and 0 bases for J; bases not matched to a gene: 12. Germline V gives CDR1 SGHTA, CDR2 FQGNSA. The CDR3 spans 19 residues. The CDR3 bases are TGTGCCAGCAGCGCAGCGTTCGGGACTAGCGGGTTTAGCACAGATACGCAGTATCTT. Protein sequence: CASSAAFGTSGFSTDTQYL.

The chain uses TRBV5-1 and TRBJ2-6; 9 bases line up with TRBD1. The CDR3 is 17 amino acids. V was clipped by 0 bases and J by 3 bases; unmatched bases: 4. The germline CDR1 and CDR2 sequences are SGHRS and YFSETQ. The CDR3 DNA sequence: TGCGCCAGCAGCTTGGTGGGACAGGGTGTTGGGGCCAACGTCCTGACTTTC. Encoded protein: CASSLVGQGVGANVLTF. Filled out from reference TRBV5-1 and TRBJ2-6, the complete variable domain reads KAGVTQTPRYLIKTRGQQVTLSCSPISGHRSVSWYQQTPGQGLQFLFEYFSETQRNKGNFPGRFSGRQFSNSRSEMNVSTLELGDSALYLCASSLVGQGVGANVLTFGAGSRLTVL.

J is TRBJ2-5 and V is TRBV30; perhaps D is TRBD1 or TRBD2 (5 bases each). This CDR3 has 16 residues. Germline lookup yields CDR1 GTSNPN and CDR2 SVGIG (reference sequence). V lost 2 bases, J lost 5 bases, and 21 bases lay in between. This CDR3 is CAWSFRAGPAGETQYF. CDR3 sequence (DNA): TGTGCCTGGAGTTTCCGGGCGGGTCCGGCAGGGGAGACCCAGTACTTC.